Listed here is a single TCR beta chain. The method was immunoSEQ multiplex PCR; TCRdb's version includes in-frame clones alone and lacks a portion of them. The table has under 150,000 clones, approximately 88% seen once; the top ten hold roughly 1.2%. The sample originates from a study of blood T cell repertoires in COVID-19. Study details: T cells, B-cell-depleted T cells, or PBMCs supplied cDNA or gDNA.

This sequence originates from a woman under 40 with acute COVID-19. Material for sequencing was PBMCs or T cells enriched from blood (not recorded which).

The DNA for the CDR3 is TGTGCCAGCAGCCATACAAACAGGGGCGCTGAAGCTTTCTTT. Translated: CASSHTNRGAEAFF. J is TRBJ1-1 and V is TRBV7-9; TRBD1 matches 7 bases. Germline CDR1 reads SEHNR; CDR2 reads FQNEAQ (reference sequence). CDR3 length equals 14 residues. The ends lost 5 bases at V and 6 bases at J; junction bases unmatched: 9.